A single sample gave rise to the 11 T cell receptor beta chains below, sequenced in a study of Graves' ophthalmopathy and Graves' hyperthyroidism. Using RNA transcripts, the TCR beta CDR3 regions were amplified. Second-round multiplex PCR followed a first-round RT-PCR using HTBI primers. TCRdb re-derived calls from the multiplex PCR reads in MiXCR, one entry per CDR3 protein. This repertoire shows about 590,000 distinct CDR3 sequences, under 40% found once; its top ten account for about 4.6%. The sample comprised peripheral blood or thyroid tissue (not recorded which). All receptors derive from an adult man with Graves' hyperthyroidism.

The V and J genes are TRBV20-1 and TRBJ2-3, with D possibly called TRBD1 or TRBD2 (6 bases each). The V end lost 0 bases, the J end lost 6 bases, and 19 bases lay between the germline ends. CDR3 length equals 16 residues. Germline V gene lookup returns CDR1 DFQATT and CDR2 SNEGSKA (reference sequence). Written as DNA, the CDR3 is TGCAGTGCTAGAGATTTCAAGGGGGAGGTGACGGATACGCAGTATTTT. Encoded protein: CSARDFKGEVTDTQYF.

The V and J genes are TRBV29-1 and TRBJ2-2, with D possibly being TRBD1 (5 bases). The length of the CDR3 is 13 residues. V dropped 7 bases and J dropped 5 bases, with 14 bases sitting between them. The V gene's germline CDR1 is SQVTM and CDR2 ANQGSEA. Here the CDR3 reads CSATGRTTGELFF. For the CDR3, the DNA is TGCAGCGCTACAGGACGAACTACCGGGGAGCTGTTTTTT.

The chain joins TRBV20-1 to TRBJ2-5, with TRBD1 matching 9 bases. Germline-derived CDR1 and CDR2 are DFQATT and SNEGSKA (reference sequence). Trimming cost V 6 bases and J 2 bases; bases outside gene matches: 4. The CDR3 length is 13 residues. CDR3: CSAGDRDQETQYF. The DNA of the CDR3 is TGCAGTGCCGGGGACAGGGATCAAGAGACCCAGTACTTC.

This clonotype occurred many times. V gene TRBV19 combines with J gene TRBJ1-2; 11 bases fit TRBD1. The CDR3 sequence is 16 residues long. Germline V lookup: CDR1 LNHDA, CDR2 SQIVND (reference sequence). Trimming removed 1 base from V and 2 bases from J; junction bases left unmatched: 3. The CDR3 DNA reads TGTGCCAGTAGTATAGCAGGACAGGGGGCGAACTATGGCTACACCTTC. This encodes CASSIAGQGANYGYTF.

This rearrangement joins TRBV5-1 to TRBJ1-2; 7 bases are shared with TRBD1. The ends lost 5 bases at V and 6 bases at J; junction bases unmatched: 7. The CDR3 loop spans 13 amino acids. CDR1 and CDR2 from the germline V gene are SGHRS and YFSETQ. The CDR3 sequence is CASRATGVNGYTF. DNA of the CDR3: TGCGCCAGCAGGGCTACAGGGGTAAATGGCTACACCTTC.

There are a few counts of this clonotype. The rearrangement links TRBV6-5 to TRBJ2-2; D not resolved. Germline CDR1 is MNHEY and CDR2 is SVGAGI. The germline V and J ends were trimmed by 4 bases and 0 bases, with 6 bases remaining between them. The CDR3 is 14 amino acids. The CDR3, as DNA: TGTGCCAGCAGTTCCACACCGAACACCGGGGAGCTGTTTTTT. The encoded protein is CASSSTPNTGELFF.

With regard to this clonotype: The junction departs from the called germline gene at one end, perhaps through a read error. J is TRBJ2-5 and V is TRBV2, with 7 bases aligning to TRBD2. CDR1 and CDR2 from the germline V gene are SNHLY and FYNNEI. The CDR3 runs 15 residues. The CDR3 is CASSFRAGNQETQHF. The CDR3 DNA reads TGTGCCAGCAGTTTTAGAGCGGGGAACCAAGAGACCCAGCACTTC.

The sample holds a few counts of this clonotype. The gene calls are TRBV2 and TRBJ2-3; 7 bases are a match to TRBD2. In germline, CDR1 is SNHLY, CDR2 FYNNEI. V was pared by 3 bases and J by 0 bases, with 3 bases of the junction left unmatched. The CDR3 has 15 residues. The CDR3 DNA reads as TGTGCCAGCAGTGAGACACTAGCGAGCACAGATACGCAGTATTTT. Residues: CASSETLASTDTQYF.

This clonotype was detected a few times. The chain combines TRBV19 with TRBJ2-5; 9 nucleotides align to TRBD1. The V gene's germline CDR1 is LNHDA and CDR2 SQIVND (reference sequence). CDR3 size: 14 residues. V gave up 7 bases and J gave up 4 bases; unmatched junction bases: 7. CDR3 in amino acids: CASKEQGAGETQYF. In nucleotides, the CDR3 is TGTGCCAGTAAGGAACAGGGGGCGGGAGAGACCCAGTACTTC.

The rearrangement uses TRBV2 and TRBJ2-7; maybe TRBD1 (6 bases). CDR3 size: 12 residues. V was clipped by 5 bases and J by 5 bases, with 10 bases between them. CDR1 SNHLY and CDR2 FYNNEI come from the germline V gene. The CDR3 coding sequence is TGTGCCAGCAGTTCAGGGGAACACGAGCAGTACTTC. It yields the protein CASSSGEHEQYF.

This clonotype was counted once. The genes are TRBV9 and TRBJ1-1; tentative D call: TRBD1 (6 bases). The V end was cut by 4 bases, the J end by 3 bases, with 22 bases between. Germline V CDR1 and CDR2: SGDLS, YYNGEE. The CDR3 is 17 amino acids. This CDR3 is CASSLGQGRFLDTEAFF. DNA of the CDR3: TGTGCCAGCAGCTTGGGGCAGGGGCGATTTCTGGACACTGAAGCTTTCTTT.